The present entry profiles one T cell receptor (beta chain) with its context. This sample was taken from a study of shared clonotypes between healthy human individuals. The unsorted PBMC replicate PCRs were performed with roughly 300 ng DNA, around 30,000 T cell genomes. As handled by the study authors: Junction-only immunoSEQ data arrived without quality scores, meaning filtering differed. TCRdb's table, derived via immunoSEQ multiplex PCR, lists solely in-frame clones and lacks some. The DNA gave D and trimming, while V, J and clone size come from that table. The sample shows roughly 96,000 clones, roughly 45% of them seen only once. Unsorted samples, those not sorted, used about 90 million PBMCs for genomic DNA. The CDR3 spans 14 residues. The germline CDR1 and CDR2 sequences are SGHDT and YYEEEE. V lost 4 bases to trimming and J lost 4 bases, with 12 bases between them.

This TCR was recovered from a woman aged 40 to 49 in good health. Some clones in this sample may be carry-over from other donors' samples. The sequencing sample was made of PBMCs. The chain couples TRBV5-6 to TRBJ1-3, with D possibly being TRBD1 (6 bases). The CDR3 region is CASSRPGQGNTIYF. The CDR3 DNA reads as TGTGCCAGCAGCCGCCCTGGACAGGGAAACACCATATATTTT.